This TCR beta chain was recovered during a study of shared T cell receptors in the human thymus. The V gene lost 6 bases and the J gene lost 2 bases, with 14 bases spanning the gap. Germline CDR1 is MDHEN and CDR2 is SYDVKM. The CDR3 is 15 amino acids. Profiled with immunoSEQ multiplex PCR; TCRdb holds only in-frame clones, not every one. This table holds hundreds of thousands of clones, 85% to 95% found once. The sequenced sample consisted of thymocytes. This receptor was taken from a human donor. The chain employs TRBV28 and TRBJ1-5; D is unresolved. CDR3 amino acids: CASSSHQDRNQPQHF. The CDR3 nucleotides are TGTGCCAGCAGCTCCCACCAGGACCGCAATCAGCCCCAGCATTTT.